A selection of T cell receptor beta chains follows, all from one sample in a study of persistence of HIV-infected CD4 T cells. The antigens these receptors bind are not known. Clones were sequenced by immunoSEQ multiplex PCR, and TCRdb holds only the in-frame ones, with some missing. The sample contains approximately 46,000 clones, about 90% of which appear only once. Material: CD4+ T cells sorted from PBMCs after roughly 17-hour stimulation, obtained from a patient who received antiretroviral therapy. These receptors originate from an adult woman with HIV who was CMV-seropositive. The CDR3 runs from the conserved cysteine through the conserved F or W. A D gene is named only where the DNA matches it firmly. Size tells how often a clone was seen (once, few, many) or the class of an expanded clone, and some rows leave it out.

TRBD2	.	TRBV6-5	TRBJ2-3	TGTGCCAGCCAAAAGCGGGAGGGAGGTACGCAGTATTTT	CASQKREGGTQYF
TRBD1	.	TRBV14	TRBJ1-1	TGTGCCAGCAGCCGCAAACAGGGGGCGGGCATTAGGAACACTGAAGCTTTCTTT	CASSRKQGAGIRNTEAFF
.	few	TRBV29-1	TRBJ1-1	TGCAGCGTCCTGAGACAGGTTCGAAGAAACACTGAAGCTTTCTTT	CSVLRQVRRNTEAFF
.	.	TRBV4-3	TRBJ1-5	TGCGCCAGCAGCCAAGAATGGGCACCCAATCAGCCCCAGCATTTT	CASSQEWAPNQPQHF
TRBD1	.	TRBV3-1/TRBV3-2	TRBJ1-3	TGTGCCAGCAGCTCCCGACAGGGGTTCTCTGGAAACACCATATATTTT	CASSSRQGFSGNTIYF
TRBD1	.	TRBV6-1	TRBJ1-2	TGTGCCAGCAGTGAATTGGGGACAGGGACCTATGGCTACACCTTC	CASSELGTGTYGYTF
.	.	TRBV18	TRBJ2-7	TGTGCCAGCTCACCGCCGAGCTCCTACGAGCAGTACTTC	CASSPPSSYEQYF
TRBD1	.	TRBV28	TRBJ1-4	TGTGCCAGCAGAAGACAGGGTGGGAACGAAAAACTGTTTTTT	CASRRQGGNEKLFF
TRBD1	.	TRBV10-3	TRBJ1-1	TGTGCCATCAGTAGACAGGGCAGGGCTGAAGCTTTCTTT	CAISRQGRAEAFF
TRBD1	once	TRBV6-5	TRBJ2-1	TGTGCCAGCAGTTATAGCGGGACAGGGGGCAATGAGCAGTTCTTC	CASSYSGTGGNEQFF
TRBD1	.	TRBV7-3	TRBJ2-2	TGTGCCAGCGCGGGACAGGGGGCCGGGGAGCTGTTTTTT	CASAGQGAGELFF
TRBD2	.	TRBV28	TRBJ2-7	TGTGCCAGCAGTCTTCGCAGGACTAGCGGGACTTACGAGCAGTACTTC	CASSLRRTSGTYEQYF
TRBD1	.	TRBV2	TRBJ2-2	TGTGCCAGCAGTGAAGGGACAGGGGGTATAACCGGGGAGCTGTTTTTT	CASSEGTGGITGELFF
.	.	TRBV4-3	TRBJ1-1	TGCGCCAGCAGCCAACTACAGGGGAACACTGAAGCTTTCTTT	CASSQLQGNTEAFF
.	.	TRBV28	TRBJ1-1	TGTGCCAGCAGTTGGAAGGGGGAGGGCACTGAAGCTTTCTTT	CASSWKGEGTEAFF
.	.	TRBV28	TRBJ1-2	TGTGCCAGCAGTTTGGTACAGGCCTATGGCTACACCTTC	CASSLVQAYGYTF
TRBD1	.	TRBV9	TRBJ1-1	TGTGCCAGCAGCCCGACTTGGACAGGGACAGCGACTGAAGCTTTCTTT	CASSPTWTGTATEAFF
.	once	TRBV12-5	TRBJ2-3	TGTGCTAGTGGTTACGGACCCGGCGATACGCAGTATTTT	CASGYGPGDTQYF
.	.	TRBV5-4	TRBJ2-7	TGTGCCAGCAGCAAAACAGGGTCGAGTTCCTACGAGCAGTACTTC	CASSKTGSSSYEQYF
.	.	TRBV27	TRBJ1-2	TGTGCCAGCCGGGAGGGTATGGGCTATGGCTACACCTTC	CASREGMGYGYTF
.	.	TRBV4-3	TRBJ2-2	TGCGCCAGCAGCCAAGTGCCAGGGGCCATCACCGGGGAGCTGTTTTTT	CASSQVPGAITGELFF
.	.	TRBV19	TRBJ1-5	TGTGCCAGTAGTATAGGCGGTAGCAATCAGCCCCAGCATTTT	CASSIGGSNQPQHF
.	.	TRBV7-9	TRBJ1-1	TGTGCCAGCAGCATGGGTCCAGACACTGAAGCTTTCTTT	CASSMGPDTEAFF
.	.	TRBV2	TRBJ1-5	TGTGCCAGCGGGGAGGGTTTACTTAGCAATCAGCCCCAGCATTTT	CASGEGLLSNQPQHF
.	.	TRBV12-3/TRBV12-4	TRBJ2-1	TGTGCCAGCATTAAAGGAGGATTCAATGAGCAGTTCTTC	CASIKGGFNEQFF
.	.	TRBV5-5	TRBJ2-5	TGTGCCAGCAGCTTGGAATCCGGGTGGTTACAAGAGACCCAGTACTTC	CASSLESGWLQETQYF
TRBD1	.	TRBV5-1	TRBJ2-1	TGCGCCAGCAGCCCGGACAGGGTAAATGAGCAGTTCTTC	CASSPDRVNEQFF
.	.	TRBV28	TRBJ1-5	TGTGCCAGCAGTTTATGGCGAGGACCCAATAGCAATCAGCCCCAGCATTTT	CASSLWRGPNSNQPQHF
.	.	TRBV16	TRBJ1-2	TGTGCCAGCAGCCAAGCCCAAGGCTACACCTTC	CASSQAQGYTF
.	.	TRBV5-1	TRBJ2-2	TGCGCCAGCAGCTCCGACGGCACCGGGGAGCTGTTTTTT	CASSSDGTGELFF
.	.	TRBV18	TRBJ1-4	TGTGCCAGCTCACCAACTCCCCCTTACAGGGCAACTAATGAAAAACTGTTTTTT	CASSPTPPYRATNEKLFF
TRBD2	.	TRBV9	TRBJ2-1	TGTGCCAGCAGCGATAGCGGGAGGCTGTACAATGAGCAGTTCTTC	CASSDSGRLYNEQFF
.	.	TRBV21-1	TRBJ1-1	TGTGCCAGCAGCCTCTCGTCGAGTGGCACTGAAGCTTTCTTT	CASSLSSSGTEAFF
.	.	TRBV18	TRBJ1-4	TGTGCCAGCTCTCCAGGTTCGACTGAAAAACTGTTTTTT	CASSPGSTEKLFF
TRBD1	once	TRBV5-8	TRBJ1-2	TGTGCCAGCAGTAGGGACAGGTTACTACCGGATCGCCATGGCTACACCTTC	CASSRDRLLPDRHGYTF
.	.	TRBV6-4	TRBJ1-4	TGTGCCAGCCGGGCCTCGCCAGACCTCTGGGAAAAACTGTTTTTT	CASRASPDLWEKLFF
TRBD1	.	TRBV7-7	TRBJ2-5	TGTGCCAGCAGCTCCTCAGACAGGGGATCGGAGACCCAGTACTTC	CASSSSDRGSETQYF
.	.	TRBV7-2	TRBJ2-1	TGTGCCAGCAGTTATCAACCTCAGAGCTCCTACAATGAGCAGTTCTTC	CASSYQPQSSYNEQFF
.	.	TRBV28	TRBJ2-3	TGTGCCAGCAGTCCCGGACAGGGGATGGGCGGGAGGGTTGCAGATACGCAGTATTTT	CASSPGQGMGGRVADTQYF
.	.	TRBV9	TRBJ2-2	TGTGCCAGCAGTTACATGAACACCGGGGAGCTGTTTTTT	CASSYMNTGELFF
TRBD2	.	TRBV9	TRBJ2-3	TGTGCCAGCAGCGTAGCGTGGACTAGCGAGAGGGTCACAGATACGCAGTATTTT	CASSVAWTSERVTDTQYF
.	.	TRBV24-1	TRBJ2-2	TGTGCCACCAGCTCCCCTCCCGGGGAGCTGTTTTTT	CATSSPPGELFF
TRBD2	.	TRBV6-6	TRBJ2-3	TGTGCCAGCAGTCGACGTACTAGCGGGGGGGCCGGTACGCAGTATTTT	CASSRRTSGGAGTQYF
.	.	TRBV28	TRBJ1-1	TGTGCCAGCTCCGCGGGGGGCAGGGGGAACACTGAAGCTTTCTTT	CASSAGGRGNTEAFF